The source of this TCR delta chain is a study of gamma-delta T cells after stem cell transplantation. TCRdb re-analyzed the RT-PCR reads via CATT. The sample includes under 2,500 delta-chain clones, about a quarter seen only once; the top ten take 25%. In germline, CDR1 is GEAIGNYY, CDR2 EKD. The length of the CDR3 is 19 residues. V gave up 0 bases and J gave up 3 bases, with 17 bases separating them. This clone was detected only a few times. TCRdb pairs this DNA with a much larger clone's protein that differs at residue 7, likely a read error; the protein shown was translated from the DNA. Sequenced input: gamma-delta T cells. This TCR derives from a human donor. It is not recorded whose cells these are; they may come from a transplant donor. This rearrangement joins TRDV2 to TRDJ3; D is unclear. The CDR3 DNA sequence: TGTGCCTGTGACACCGCTCGCTCTATAGCGGGCTGGGACACCCGACAGATGTTTTTC. This sequence encodes CACDTARSIAGWDTRQMFF.